The clone carrying this T cell receptor (beta chain) appeared many times. The data were taken from a study of early T cells in non-severe SARS-CoV-2 infection. One entry per CDR3 protein results from TCRdb running MiXCR on the 5' RACE reads. The table has roughly 83,000 distinct CDR3 sequences, around 12% seen once. Sequencing used whole blood, obtained at baseline. The receptor's source is an adult who was a healthcare worker with PCR-confirmed SARS-CoV-2 infection or an uninfected control (not recorded which).

CDR3 nucleotide sequence: TGTGCCAGCAGCCCGGGACACCTTTACGAGCAGTACTTC. Its protein is CASSPGHLYEQYF. The chain links TRBV7-9 to TRBJ2-7, with D perhaps matching TRBD1 (6 bases). The germline CDR1 and CDR2 sequences are SEHNR and FQNEAQ (reference sequence). CDR3 length: 13 residues. The V and J ends lost 5 bases and 4 bases respectively, with 12 bases between them.